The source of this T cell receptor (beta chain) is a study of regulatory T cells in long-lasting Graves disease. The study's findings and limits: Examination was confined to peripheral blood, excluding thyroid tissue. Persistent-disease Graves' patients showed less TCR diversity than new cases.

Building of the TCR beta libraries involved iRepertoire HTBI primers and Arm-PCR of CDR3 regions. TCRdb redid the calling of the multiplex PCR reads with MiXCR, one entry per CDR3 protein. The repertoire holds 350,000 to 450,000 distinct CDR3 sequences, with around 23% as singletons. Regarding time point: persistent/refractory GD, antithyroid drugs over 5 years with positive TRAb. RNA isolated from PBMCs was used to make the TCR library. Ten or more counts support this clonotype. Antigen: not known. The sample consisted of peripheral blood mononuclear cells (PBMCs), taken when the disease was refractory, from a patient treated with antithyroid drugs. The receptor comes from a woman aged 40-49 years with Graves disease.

The CDR3 bases are TGTGCCAGCAGCCAAGAGGGACGGTATGGCTACACCTTC. This gives the protein CASSQEGRYGYTF. This chain uses TRBV3-1 with TRBJ1-2; possibly TRBD1 for D (5 bases). The germline V gene encodes CDR1 LGHDT and CDR2 YNNKEL (reference sequence). With 0 bases removed from V and 5 bases from J, the gap between germline ends came to 7 bases. CDR3 length: 13 amino acids.